The clone carrying this T cell receptor beta chain was counted many times. This sample stems from a study of T cells in Graves' hyperthyroidism and ophthalmopathy. Turning to the study itself: Peripheral blood was drawn at first diagnosis, prior to all treatment.

The CDR3 contains 17 residues. V dropped 2 bases and J dropped 1 base, with 16 bases sitting between them. Germline values: CDR1 SGHKS, CDR2 YYEKEE (reference sequence). There were TCR beta CDR3 regions amplified from RNA transcripts. When the TCR CDR3 underwent first-round RT-PCR, the HTBI primer set was used. TCRdb re-called the multiplex PCR reads with MiXCR, one entry per CDR3 protein. The sample includes 300,000 to 400,000 distinct CDR3 sequences, around 13% of them seen just once. In patients aged 18 to 65, hyperthyroidism was newly diagnosed, with duration under 2 months. The specimen sequenced was blood. This receptor was identified in a woman aged 18-35 years with Graves' hyperthyroidism. This chain connects TRBV5-5 to TRBJ2-1; TRBD2 is a possible D gene (6 bases). This CDR3 is CASSLGEGRGSYNEQFF. The CDR3 region has the DNA TGTGCCAGCAGCTTAGGAGAAGGCCGGGGGTCCTACAATGAGCAGTTCTTC.